This T cell receptor (beta chain) was sequenced during a study of CD8 T cells in Susac syndrome. As for this clonotype: At one boundary the junction diverges from the germline segment, which might be a read error.

Sequencing of TCR beta was carried out in blood CD8+ and CD4+ T cells. Purification of the CD8+ and CD4+ T cells relied on negative isolation, and TEMRA cells underwent FACS enrichment. The RNA, about 0.5 to 1 ug, was put through reverse transcription using random hexamers. Across 54 Vbeta and 13 Jbeta, TCR beta CDR3 was amplified with immunoSEQ multiplex PCR. TCRdb re-called the immunoSEQ multiplex PCR reads with MiXCR, one entry per CDR3 protein. The table shows approximately 300,000 distinct CDR3 sequences, with 75% to 85% occurring only once. The germline V gene encodes CDR1 MGHDK and CDR2 SYGVNS. CDR3 length equals 14 residues.

The receptor's source is a human donor with multiple sclerosis. The material sequenced was CD8+ T cells from PBMCs. The chain has TRBV25-1 and TRBJ2-3, with D tentatively TRBD2 (6 bases). The chain's CDR3 is CAGSRRGSTDTQYF. The CDR3 bases are TGTGCCGGCAGTAGGCGGGGCAGCACAGATACGCAGTATTTT.